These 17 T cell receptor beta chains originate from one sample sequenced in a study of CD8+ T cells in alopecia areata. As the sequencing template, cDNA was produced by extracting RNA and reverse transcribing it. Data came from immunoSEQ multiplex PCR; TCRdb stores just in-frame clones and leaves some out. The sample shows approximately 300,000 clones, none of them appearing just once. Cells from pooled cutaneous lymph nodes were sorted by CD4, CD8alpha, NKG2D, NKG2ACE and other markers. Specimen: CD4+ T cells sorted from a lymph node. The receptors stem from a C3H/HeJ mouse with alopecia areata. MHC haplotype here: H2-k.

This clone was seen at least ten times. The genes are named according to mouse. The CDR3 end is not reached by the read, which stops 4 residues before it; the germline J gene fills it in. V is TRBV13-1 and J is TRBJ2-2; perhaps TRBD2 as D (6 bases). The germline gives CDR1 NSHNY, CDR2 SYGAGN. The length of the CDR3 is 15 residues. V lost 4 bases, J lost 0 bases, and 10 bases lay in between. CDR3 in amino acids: CASSLLGTNTGQLYF. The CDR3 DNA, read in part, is TGTGCCAGCAGTCTTCTGGGGACAAACACCGGG.

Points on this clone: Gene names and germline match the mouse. Partial CDR3 DNA: TGTGCCAGCAGTGATGCGACAGGTTCAAACTCC. It translates to CASSDATGSNS. The entire CDR3 is CASSDATGSNSDYTF. This sequence joins TRBV13-1 and TRBJ1-2; weak D call: TRBD1 (6 bases). The read gets to within 4 residues of the CDR3 end, and the germline J gene fills in the rest. Trimming left V 0 bases short and J 0 bases short, with 9 bases between. The CDR3 contains 15 residues. Looked up from germline, CDR1 is NSHNY and CDR2 is SYGAGN.

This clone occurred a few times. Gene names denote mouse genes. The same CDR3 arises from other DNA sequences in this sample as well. CDR3 sequence: CASSFGSQNTLYF. The CDR3 bases that were read are TGTGCCAGCAGTTTTGGGAGTCAAAAC. This chain joins TRBV14 and TRBJ2-4; no firm D call. The CDR3 extends 4 residues past the end of the read, so its final part is completed from the germline J gene. Between the trimmed V and J ends, which lost 2 bases and 0 bases, there was a span of 4 bases. Germline V gene data show CDR1 as SGHDT and CDR2 as FRDEAV. This CDR3 comprises 13 residues.

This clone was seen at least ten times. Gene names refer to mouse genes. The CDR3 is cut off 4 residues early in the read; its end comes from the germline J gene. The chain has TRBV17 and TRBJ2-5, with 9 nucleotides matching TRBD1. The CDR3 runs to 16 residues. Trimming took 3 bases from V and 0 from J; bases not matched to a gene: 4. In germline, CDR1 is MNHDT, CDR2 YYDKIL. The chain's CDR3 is CASSSPGTGNQDTQYF. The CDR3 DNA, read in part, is TGTGCTAGCAGTAGTCCCGGGACAGGGAACCAAGAC.

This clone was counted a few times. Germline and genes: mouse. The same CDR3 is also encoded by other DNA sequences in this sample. CDR3: CASSTGGGSDYTF. The CDR3 DNA, read in part, is TGTGCTAGCAGTACAGGGGGCGGCTCC. The genes are TRBV29 and TRBJ1-2, with 9 positions matching TRBD1. The read terminates 4 residues ahead of where the CDR3 ends, so the germline J gene completes it. V dropped 5 bases and J dropped 4; count of bases not matched to a gene: 2. CDR1 is MSHET, CDR2 SYDVDS, per germline. CDR3 length: 13 residues. Based on the CDR3 plus reference TRBV29 and TRBJ1-2, the full variable domain is DMKVTQMPRYLIKRMGENVLLECGQDMSHETMYWYRQDPGLGLQLIYISYDVDSNSEGDIPKGYRVSRKKREHFSLILDSAKTNQTSVYFCASSTGGGSDYTFGSGTRLLVI.

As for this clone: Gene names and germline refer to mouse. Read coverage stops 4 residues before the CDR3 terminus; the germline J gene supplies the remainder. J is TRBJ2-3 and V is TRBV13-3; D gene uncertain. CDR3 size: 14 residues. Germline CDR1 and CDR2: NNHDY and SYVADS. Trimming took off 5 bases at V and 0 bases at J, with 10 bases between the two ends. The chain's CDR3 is CASSPLSSAETLYF. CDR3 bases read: TGTGCCAGCAGCCCCTTATCTAGTGCAGAA.

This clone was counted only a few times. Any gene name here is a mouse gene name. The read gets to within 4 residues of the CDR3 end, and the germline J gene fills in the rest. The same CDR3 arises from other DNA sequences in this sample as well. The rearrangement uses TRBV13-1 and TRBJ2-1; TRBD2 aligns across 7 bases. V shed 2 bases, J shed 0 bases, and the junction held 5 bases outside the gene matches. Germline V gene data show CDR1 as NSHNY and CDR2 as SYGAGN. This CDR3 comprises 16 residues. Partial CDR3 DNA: TGTGCCAGCAGTGACCCCCGACTGGGTAACTATGCT. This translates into CASSDPRLGNYA. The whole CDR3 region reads CASSDPRLGNYAEQFF.

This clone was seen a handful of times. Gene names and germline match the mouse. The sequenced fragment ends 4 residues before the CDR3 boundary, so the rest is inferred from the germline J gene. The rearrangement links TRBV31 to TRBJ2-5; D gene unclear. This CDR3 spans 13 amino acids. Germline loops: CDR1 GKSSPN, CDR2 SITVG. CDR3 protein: CAWSLQEKDTQYF. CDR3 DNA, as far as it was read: TGTGCCTGGAGTCTCCAGGAGAAAGAC.

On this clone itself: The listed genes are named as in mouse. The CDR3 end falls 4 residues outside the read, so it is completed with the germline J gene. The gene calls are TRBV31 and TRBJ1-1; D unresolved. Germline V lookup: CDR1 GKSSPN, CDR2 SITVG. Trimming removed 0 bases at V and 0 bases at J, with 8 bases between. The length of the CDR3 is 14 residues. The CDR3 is CAWSLAGSNTEVFF. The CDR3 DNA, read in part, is TGTGCCTGGAGTCTAGCAGGATCAAACACA.

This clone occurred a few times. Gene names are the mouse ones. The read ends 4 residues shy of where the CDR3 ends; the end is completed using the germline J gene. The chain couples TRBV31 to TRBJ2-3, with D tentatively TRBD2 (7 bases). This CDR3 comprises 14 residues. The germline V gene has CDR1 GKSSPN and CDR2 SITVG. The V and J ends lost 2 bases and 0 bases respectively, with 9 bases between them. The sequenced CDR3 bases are TGTGCCTGGAGTGGGGGGCCTAGTGCAGAA. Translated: CAWSGGPSAE. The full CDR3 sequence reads CAWSGGPSAETLYF.

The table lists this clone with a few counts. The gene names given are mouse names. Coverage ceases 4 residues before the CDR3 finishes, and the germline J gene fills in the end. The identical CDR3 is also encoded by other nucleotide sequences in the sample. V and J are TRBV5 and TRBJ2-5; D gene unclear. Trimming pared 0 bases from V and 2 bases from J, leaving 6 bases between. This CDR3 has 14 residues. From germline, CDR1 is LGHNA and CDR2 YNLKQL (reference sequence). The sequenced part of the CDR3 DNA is TGTGCCAGCAGCCAAGATAACAGCCAAGAC. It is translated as CASSQDNSQD. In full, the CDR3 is CASSQDNSQDTQYF.

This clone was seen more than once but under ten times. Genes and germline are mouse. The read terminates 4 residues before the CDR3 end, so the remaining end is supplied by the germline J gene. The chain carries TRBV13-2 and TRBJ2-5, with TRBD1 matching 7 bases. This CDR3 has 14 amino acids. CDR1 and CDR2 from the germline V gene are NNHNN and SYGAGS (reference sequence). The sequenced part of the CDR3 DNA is TGTGCCAGCGGTGACCGGGACAGCGGAGAC. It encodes CASGDRDSGD. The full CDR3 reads CASGDRDSGDTQYF.

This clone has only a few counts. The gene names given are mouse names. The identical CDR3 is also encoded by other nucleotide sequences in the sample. CDR3 amino acids: CASRGTGVYAEQFF. Incomplete CDR3 DNA: TGTGCCAGCAGAGGGACTGGGGTCTATGCT. The rearrangement joins TRBV13-1 to TRBJ2-1, with 10 bases aligning to TRBD2. Read coverage stops 4 residues before the CDR3 terminus; the germline J gene supplies the remainder. This CDR3 spans 14 amino acids. V lost 5 bases and J lost 3; bases outside the gene matches: 2. Germline V gene sequence: CDR1 NSHNY, CDR2 SYGAGN.

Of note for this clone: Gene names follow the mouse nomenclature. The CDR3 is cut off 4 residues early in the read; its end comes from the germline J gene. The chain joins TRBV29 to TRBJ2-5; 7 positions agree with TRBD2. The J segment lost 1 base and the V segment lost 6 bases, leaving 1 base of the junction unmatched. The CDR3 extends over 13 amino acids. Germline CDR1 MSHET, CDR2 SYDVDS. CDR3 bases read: TGTGCTAGCAGACTGGGGTACCAAGAC. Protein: CASRLGYQD. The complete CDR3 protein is CASRLGYQDTQYF.

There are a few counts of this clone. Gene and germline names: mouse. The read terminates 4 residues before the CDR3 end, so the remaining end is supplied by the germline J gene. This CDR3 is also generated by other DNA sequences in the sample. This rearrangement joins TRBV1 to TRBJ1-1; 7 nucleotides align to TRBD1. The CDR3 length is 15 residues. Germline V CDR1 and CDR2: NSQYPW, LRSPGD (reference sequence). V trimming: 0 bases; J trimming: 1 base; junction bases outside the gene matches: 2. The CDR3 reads CTCSADRGGNTEVFF. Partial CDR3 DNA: TGCACCTGCAGTGCAGACAGGGGGGGGAACACA.

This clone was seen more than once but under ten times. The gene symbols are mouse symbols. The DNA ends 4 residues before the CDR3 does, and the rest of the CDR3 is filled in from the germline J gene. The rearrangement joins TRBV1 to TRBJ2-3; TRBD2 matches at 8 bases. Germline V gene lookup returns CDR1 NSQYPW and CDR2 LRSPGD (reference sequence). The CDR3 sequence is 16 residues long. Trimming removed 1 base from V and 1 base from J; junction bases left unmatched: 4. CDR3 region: CTCSAAGGRGAETLYF. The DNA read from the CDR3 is TGCACCTGCAGTGCAGCGGGGGGGCGCGGTGCAGAA.

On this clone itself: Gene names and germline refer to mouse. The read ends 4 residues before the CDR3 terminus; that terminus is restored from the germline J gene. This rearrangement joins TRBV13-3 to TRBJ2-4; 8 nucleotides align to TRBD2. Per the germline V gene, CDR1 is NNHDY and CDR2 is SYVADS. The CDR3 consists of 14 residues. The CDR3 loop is CASSDDWGKNTLYF. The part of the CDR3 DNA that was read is TGTGCCAGCAGTGATGACTGGGGGAAAAAC.